A selection of T cell receptor beta chains follows, all from one sample in a study of CD8 T cells in Susac syndrome. Via MiXCR, TCRdb re-called the immunoSEQ multiplex PCR reads, giving one row per CDR3 protein. The table has about 200,000 distinct CDR3 sequences, 80% to 95% seen once. Sequencing was performed on CD8+ T cells from PBMCs. Every receptor here comes from a human donor with multiple sclerosis. The CDR3 runs from the conserved cysteine through the conserved F or W. D genes are given only for firm matches. Clone size is stated in some rows and not others, as once, few, many or a class when expanded.

j_call	clone_size	v_call	d_call	cdr3_aa	cdr3_nt
TRBJ2-1	.	TRBV12-3/TRBV12-4	.	CASSLEAQYNEQFF	TGTGCCAGCAGTTTAGAGGCGCAATACAATGAGCAGTTCTTC
TRBJ2-7	.	TRBV7-9	.	CASSLALNMDYEQYF	TGTGCCAGCAGCTTAGCCCTCAACATGGACTACGAGCAGTACTTC
TRBJ1-2	.	TRBV5-1	.	CASSPRDIDGYTF	TGCGCCAGCAGCCCCCGGGACATTGATGGCTACACCTTC
TRBJ2-7	.	TRBV20-1	TRBD2	CSARTSGMPEQYF	TGCAGTGCTCGGACTAGCGGGATGCCGGAGCAGTACTTC
TRBJ2-5	.	TRBV23-1	TRBD1	CASSHWDRGGRKVQYF	TGCGCCAGCAGTCACTGGGACAGGGGAGGGAGGAAGGTCCAGTACTTC
TRBJ1-1	few	TRBV11-2	.	CASSLILNTEAFF	TGTGCCAGCAGCTTAATTCTGAACACTGAAGCTTTCTTT
TRBJ2-3	.	TRBV9	TRBD2	CASSTLAGAADTQYF	TGTGCCAGCAGCACCCTAGCGGGAGCTGCGGATACGCAGTATTTT
TRBJ2-7	.	TRBV4-1	.	CASSPRIGGRSYEQYF	TGCGCCAGCAGCCCTCGGATAGGGGGGAGATCCTACGAGCAGTACTTC
TRBJ2-5	.	TRBV12-3/TRBV12-4	TRBD2	CASSLERGTVKETQYF	TGTGCCAGCAGTTTAGAGCGGGGGACGGTAAAAGAGACCCAGTACTTC
TRBJ2-7	.	TRBV14	TRBD1	CASSHGQGLPYEQYF	TGTGCCAGCAGCCATGGACAGGGCTTACCCTACGAGCAGTACTTC
TRBJ2-7	.	TRBV9	.	CASSVGRQVDFYEQYF	TGTGCCAGCAGCGTAGGGCGGCAGGTGGATTTTTACGAGCAGTACTTC
TRBJ2-3	.	TRBV6-1	TRBD2	CASKLAGVTTDTQYF	TGTGCCAGCAAGTTAGCGGGAGTTACCACAGATACGCAGTATTTT
TRBJ2-6	.	TRBV2	.	CAIPSGANVLTF	TGTGCCATCCCCTCTGGGGCCAACGTCCTGACTTTC
TRBJ2-2	.	TRBV11-3	TRBD2	CASSLKRGGTGELFF	TGTGCCAGCAGCTTAAAGCGGGGGGGCACCGGGGAGCTGTTTTTT
TRBJ2-1	.	TRBV5-6	TRBD2	CASSRLAGDYNGQFF	TGTGCCAGCAGCCGACTAGCGGGGGACTACAATGGGCAGTTCTTC
TRBJ1-2	.	TRBV7-9	.	CASSLKVAGTEASYGYTF	TGTGCCAGCAGCTTAAAGGTCGCGGGAACAGAAGCCTCCTATGGCTACACCTTC
TRBJ2-1	.	TRBV7-3	.	CASSLREDGVFNEQFF	TGTGCCAGCAGCTTACGTGAGGACGGGGTGTTCAATGAGCAGTTCTTC